These 12 T cell receptor beta chains were sequenced from one sample in a study of blood T cells in healthy people across ages. A second PCR, run for roughly 7 to 11 cycles, used a sample-barcoded 5' primer plus a J-beta primer mix. TCRdb called the 5' RACE reads again in MiXCR, with one record for every CDR3 protein. The sample holds some 1,500,000 distinct CDR3 sequences, approximately 43% seen once. Material: blood. These receptors were collected from a woman under 30 in good health.

The chain carries TRBV27 and TRBJ1-1; D is unclear. CDR3 length equals 13 residues. Trimming removed 4 bases from V and 3 bases from J, with 9 bases in between. Germline V CDR1 and CDR2: MNHEY, SMNVEV (reference sequence). CDR3 in amino acids: CASSSERYTEAFF. DNA of the CDR3: TGTGCCAGCAGTTCGGAGAGGTACACTGAAGCTTTCTTT.

This clonotype was seen a few times. V and J are TRBV30 and TRBJ1-2; no definite D call. Germline CDR1 and CDR2: GTSNPN and SVGIG (reference sequence). Trimming took off 1 base at V and 4 bases at J, with 7 bases between the two ends. This CDR3 contains 12 residues. The CDR3 sequence: CAWSAGSYGYTF. CDR3 in DNA: TGTGCCTGGAGTGCCGGGTCCTATGGCTACACCTTC.

The table lists this clonotype with a count of one. This chain links TRBV6-5 with TRBJ1-1, with a weak D call TRBD1 (6 bases). Germline V gene data show CDR1 as MNHEY and CDR2 as SVGAGI. CDR3 size: 13 residues. Trimming removed 7 bases from V and 7 bases from J, with 16 bases in between. CDR3: CASKPDRRYEAFF. Written as DNA, the CDR3 is TGTGCCAGCAAACCGGACAGAAGATATGAAGCTTTCTTT.

This clonotype was found many times. The rearrangement joins TRBV28 to TRBJ1-5; D is undetermined. Germline CDR1 MDHEN, CDR2 SYDVKM. The CDR3 runs to 13 residues. The ends were cut back, 2 bases at V and 3 bases at J, with 5 bases in the middle. The CDR3 bases are TGTGCCAGCAGTTTAATAAACAATCAGCCCCAGCATTTT. Translated: CASSLINNQPQHF. Filled out from reference TRBV28 and TRBJ1-5, the complete variable domain reads DVKVTQSSRYLVKRTGEKVFLECVQDMDHENMFWYRQDPGLGLRLIYFSYDVKMKEKGDIPEGYSVSREKKERFSLILESASTNQTSMYLCASSLINNQPQHFGDGTRLSIL.

The V and J genes are TRBV6-2 or TRBV6-3 and TRBJ2-3, with 7 bases aligning to TRBD1. Trimming cost V 2 bases and J 7 bases; bases outside gene matches: 12. The CDR3 is 16 residues long. Germline-derived CDR1 and CDR2 are MNHEY and SVGEGT. In DNA, the CDR3 is TGTGCCAGCAGTTACCGGGTGACAGGGAAGATTCATACGCAGTATTTT. This gives the protein CASSYRVTGKIHTQYF.

V and J are TRBV7-2 and TRBJ2-3, with 7 bases that match TRBD1. Trimming removed 5 bases from V and 3 bases from J; junction bases left unmatched: 8. Germline CDR1 SGHTA, CDR2 FQGNSA. The CDR3 has 15 amino acids. The CDR3 coding sequence is TGTGCCAGCAGCAGGGATTCGACAGGGACAGATACGCAGTATTTT. This sequence encodes CASSRDSTGTDTQYF.

The genes are TRBV7-2 and TRBJ1-2, with unresolved D. Trimming removed 8 bases from V and 2 bases from J, with 12 bases in between. This CDR3 comprises 13 residues. CDR1 is SGHTA, CDR2 FQGNSA, per germline. As DNA, the CDR3 is TGTGCCAGCGGCTCCTACTTCAACTATGGCTACACCTTC. Encoded protein: CASGSYFNYGYTF.

The DNA for the CDR3 is TGCAGTGCAACGACCTCCCTCACCACAGATACGCAGTATTTT. Translated, it gives CSATTSLTTDTQYF. The chain has TRBV20-1 and TRBJ2-3, with no clear D. Germline V CDR1 and CDR2: DFQATT, SNEGSKA (reference sequence). Trimming removed 6 bases from V and 2 bases from J, with 15 bases in between. There are 14 residues in the CDR3.

The rearrangement links TRBV21-1 to TRBJ2-5; the D call of TRBD2 is as the table states it, not checked on the DNA. TRBV21-1 is a pseudogene. The CDR3 is 15 amino acids. The CDR3 DNA sequence: TGTGCCAGCAAAAAGTATAGCGGGAATCAAGAGACCCAGTACTTC. Translation gives CASKKYSGNQETQYF.

This chain joins TRBV5-1 and TRBJ1-2, with TRBD1 identical over 8 bases. CDR3 length equals 14 residues. The germline gives CDR1 SGHRS, CDR2 YFSETQ. V was clipped by 1 base and J by 5 bases; unmatched bases: 4. CDR3 nucleotide sequence: TGCGCCAGCAGCTTGAACAGGGGGGAGTATGGCTACACCTTC. This codes for CASSLNRGEYGYTF. Variable domain in full (rest from reference TRBV5-1 and TRBJ1-2): KAGVTQTPRYLIKTRGQQVTLSCSPISGHRSVSWYQQTPGQGLQFLFEYFSETQRNKGNFPGRFSGRQFSNSRSEMNVSTLELGDSALYLCASSLNRGEYGYTFGSGTRLTVV.

The rearrangement links TRBV4-3 to TRBJ2-2, with D possibly matching TRBD2 (6 bases). The germline V and J ends were trimmed by 0 bases and 1 base, with 24 bases remaining between them. Germline V gene sequence: CDR1 LGHNA, CDR2 YSLEER. This CDR3 is 21 amino acids long. The CDR3 here is CASSQDRPGGRRGRNTGELFF. The CDR3 DNA reads TGCGCCAGCAGCCAAGATAGGCCCGGTGGTCGGAGGGGAAGGAACACCGGGGAGCTGTTTTTT.

The chain has TRBV29-1 and TRBJ1-5, with unresolved D. CDR1 and CDR2 from the germline V gene are SQVTM and ANQGSEA. V gave up 1 base and J gave up 7 bases, with 11 bases separating them. The length of the CDR3 is 13 residues. The DNA of the CDR3 is TGCAGCGTTGAAGTCGGGGTGGGGCAGCCCCAGCATTTT. Encoded protein: CSVEVGVGQPQHF.